These T cell receptor beta chains were read from a single sample in a study of CD8 T cells in Susac syndrome. Using its own MiXCR run on the immunoSEQ multiplex PCR reads, TCRdb lists one record per CDR3 protein. The sample contains a few hundred thousand distinct CDR3 sequences, about 82% of which appear only once. Sample: CD8+ T cells from PBMCs. The source is a human donor with multiple sclerosis. Each CDR3 is given with its conserved first and last residue. A D gene is named only where the DNA matches it firmly. Expanded clones are given a class, and other clones once, few, many or no size at all.

14 | TRBJ2-7 | TRBD1 | . | TRBV20-1 | CSARDPGGFYEQYF | TGCAGTGCTAGAGATCCAGGGGGCTTCTACGAGCAGTACTTC
13 | TRBJ2-3 | . | . | TRBV20-1 | CSGSDVGPDTQYF | TGCAGTGGATCGGATGTGGGTCCAGATACGCAGTATTTT
14 | TRBJ1-5 | . | . | TRBV20-1 | CSARGIRGNQPQHF | TGCAGTGCTAGAGGAATAAGGGGCAATCAGCCCCAGCATTTT
14 | TRBJ2-5 | TRBD2 | . | TRBV27 | CASRSGTSRETQYF | TGTGCCAGCAGAAGCGGGACTAGCAGGGAGACCCAGTACTTC
18 | TRBJ2-7 | TRBD2 | . | TRBV4-1 | CASSQGETSGRARREQYF | TGCGCCAGCAGCCAAGGGGAGACTAGCGGGAGGGCCCGGCGTGAGCAGTACTTC
15 | TRBJ2-1 | TRBD2 | . | TRBV4-3 | CASSQGLAGVNEQFF | TGCGCCAGCAGCCAAGGGCTAGCGGGAGTCAATGAGCAGTTCTTC
14 | TRBJ2-1 | TRBD2 | . | TRBV27 | CASSSLAGPNEQFF | TGTGCCAGCAGTTCACTAGCGGGACCTAATGAGCAGTTCTTC
14 | TRBJ1-4 | . | . | TRBV27 | CASSSVATNEKLFF | TGTGCCAGCTCATCAGTTGCAACTAATGAAAAACTGTTTTTT
19 | TRBJ2-2 | TRBD2 | . | TRBV4-3 | CASSHLIKPGLPNTGELFF | TGCGCCAGCAGCCACCTCATCAAGCCGGGACTACCAAACACCGGGGAGCTGTTTTTT
15 | TRBJ2-5 | . | . | TRBV4-3 | CASSRILQGQETQYF | TGCGCCAGCAGCCGTATACTTCAGGGTCAAGAGACCCAGTACTTC
13 | TRBJ2-1 | TRBD2 | . | TRBV19 | CASATSGLNEQFF | TGTGCCAGTGCAACTAGCGGGTTGAATGAGCAGTTCTTC
17 | TRBJ2-2 | TRBD1 | once | TRBV4-3 | CASSQSRDRLNTGELFF | TGCGCCAGCAGCCAATCCCGGGACAGGTTAAACACCGGGGAGCTGTTTTTT
14 | TRBJ2-7 | . | . | TRBV28 | CASSLFGGSREQYF | TGTGCCAGCAGTTTATTCGGGGGTTCGAGGGAGCAGTACTTC
13 | TRBJ2-3 | . | . | TRBV29-1 | CSVARSSTDTQYF | TGCAGCGTTGCTCGTTCTAGCACAGATACGCAGTATTTT
14 | TRBJ2-7 | . | . | TRBV29-1 | CSVGGTKGSYEQYF | TGCAGCGTTGGCGGGACAAAGGGCTCCTACGAGCAGTACTTC
14 | TRBJ2-3 | TRBD2 | few | TRBV4-1 | CASSQLAGVDTQYF | TGCGCCAGCAGCCAACTAGCGGGAGTAGATACGCAGTATTTT
14 | TRBJ1-1 | . | . | TRBV6-2/TRBV6-3 | CASSYVRGETEAFF | TGTGCCAGCAGTTACGTGAGAGGGGAAACTGAAGCTTTCTTT
16 | TRBJ2-2 | TRBD2 | . | TRBV6-6 | CVSTPPGTTAPYELFF | TGTGTCAGCACCCCACCCGGGACTACGGCCCCATACGAGCTGTTTTTT
13 | TRBJ1-1 | . | . | TRBV30 | CAWSWGSGGEAFF | TGTGCCTGGAGTTGGGGGTCGGGAGGGGAGGCTTTCTTT
19 | TRBJ2-6 | . | . | TRBV3-1 | CASSQDLSKTASRRDVLTF | TGTGCCAGCAGCCAAGACCTTAGTAAGACAGCCTCTAGAAGAGACGTCCTGACTTTC
13 | TRBJ1-1 | . | once | TRBV7-3 | CASRQGLRTEAFF | TGTGCCAGCAGGCAGGGCCTTCGAACTGAAGCTTTCTTT
15 | TRBJ2-7 | TRBD2 | . | TRBV27 | CASSLLAGGPYEQYF | TGTGCCAGCAGTTTACTGGCGGGAGGGCCCTACGAGCAGTACTTC
12 | TRBJ2-7 | . | . | TRBV7-9 | CASTSPREEQYF | TGTGCCAGCACCAGCCCCCGGGAGGAGCAGTACTTC
17 | TRBJ2-3 | . | . | TRBV7-9 | CASSPKDRQSPTDTQYF | TGTGCCAGCAGTCCGAAGGATAGACAGTCGCCCACAGATACGCAGTATTTT